Included here is one T cell receptor (beta chain) sequence, with context. This sample is part of a study of T cells after yellow fever vaccination. Germline CDR1 is SGHTA and CDR2 is FQGTGA. The CDR3 extends over 13 amino acids. The V end lost 7 bases, the J end lost 7 bases, and 14 bases lay between the germline ends. From the 5' RACE reads, TCRdb called clonotypes with MiXCR, one entry per CDR3 protein. The sample has 200,000 or so distinct CDR3 sequences; approximately 6.7% are singletons. The material sequenced was CD4+ T cells sorted from PBMCs, taken on the day of the yellow fever booster vaccination. The sequence derives from a man aged 25 to 45 who received the YFV17D yellow fever vaccine. The chain joins TRBV7-3 to TRBJ2-1; tentatively, D is TRBD2 (6 bases). CDR3 amino acids: CASTPPGSNEQFF. The DNA for the CDR3 is TGTGCCAGCACTCCCCCCGGGAGTAATGAGCAGTTCTTC.